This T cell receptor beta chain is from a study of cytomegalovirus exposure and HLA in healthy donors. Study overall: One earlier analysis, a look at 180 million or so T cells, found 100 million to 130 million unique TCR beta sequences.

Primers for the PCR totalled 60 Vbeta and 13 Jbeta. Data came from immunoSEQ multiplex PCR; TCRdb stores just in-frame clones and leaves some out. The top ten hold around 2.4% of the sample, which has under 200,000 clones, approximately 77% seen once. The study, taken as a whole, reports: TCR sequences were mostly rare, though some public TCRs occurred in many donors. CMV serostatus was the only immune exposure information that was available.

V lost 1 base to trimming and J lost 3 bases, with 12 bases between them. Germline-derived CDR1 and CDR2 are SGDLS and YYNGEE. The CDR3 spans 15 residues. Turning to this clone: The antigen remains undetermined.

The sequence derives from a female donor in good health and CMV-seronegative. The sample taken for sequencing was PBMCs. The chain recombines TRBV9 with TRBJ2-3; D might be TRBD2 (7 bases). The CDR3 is CASSVWGGETDTQYF. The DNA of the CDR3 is TGTGCCAGCAGCGTATGGGGGGGCGAGACAGATACGCAGTATTTT.